These T cell receptor beta chains were read from a single sample in a study of blood T cells in healthy people across ages. TCRdb re-analysed the 5' RACE reads in MiXCR, keeping a single row per CDR3 protein. The repertoire holds approximately 800,000 distinct CDR3 sequences, with about 62% as singletons. Sequenced input: blood. These receptors were collected from a man aged 25 to 40 in good health. Each CDR3 is given with its conserved first and last residue. The order of the fields is CDR3 protein, CDR3 DNA, J gene, D gene, clone size, V gene, CDR3 length. A D gene is named only where the DNA matches it firmly. A clone size is listed for some rows: how often the clone was seen (once, few, many), or a class if it is expanded.

CSVVRGLYSYEQYF	TGCAGCGTTGTGAGGGGTCTCTACTCCTACGAGCAGTACTTC	TRBJ2-7	NA	many	TRBV29-1	14
CASSRGQGARLETQYF	TGCGCCAGCAGCCGGGGACAGGGGGCGAGATTGGAGACCCAGTACTTC	TRBJ2-5	TRBD1	NA	TRBV5-1	16
CASSLAPTGASYEQYF	TGCGCCAGCAGCTTGGCACCAACAGGGGCAAGTTACGAGCAGTACTTC	TRBJ2-7	TRBD1	few	TRBV5-1	16
CSARDSPRSPLHF	TGCAGTGCTAGAGATTCCCCCAGGTCACCCCTCCACTTT	TRBJ1-6	NA	NA	TRBV20-1	13
CASSYSPGKNEQYF	TGTGCCAGCAGTTACTCTCCAGGGAAAAACGAGCAGTACTTC	TRBJ2-7	NA	few	TRBV6-5	14
CATSRGLDEQYF	TGTGCCACCAGCCGGGGCTTGGACGAGCAGTACTTC	TRBJ2-7	NA	NA	TRBV15	12
CASSRIGTENSPLHF	TGTGCCAGCAGCCGAATAGGGACAGAGAATTCACCCCTCCACTTT	TRBJ1-6	TRBD1	NA	TRBV5-4	15
CASSPVLPTAYEQYF	TGTGCCAGCAGCCCCGTTTTACCTACCGCCTACGAGCAGTACTTC	TRBJ2-7	NA	NA	TRBV7-2	15
CAISGRRGSTNEKLFF	TGTGCCATCAGTGGGAGGAGAGGCTCAACTAATGAAAAACTGTTTTTT	TRBJ1-4	NA	few	TRBV10-3	16
CASSLARASGGPQETQYF	TGTGCCAGCAGCTTAGCGCGGGCTAGCGGGGGGCCGCAAGAGACCCAGTACTTC	TRBJ2-5	TRBD2	NA	TRBV7-8	18
CACSLAFERGPQETQYF	TGTGCCTGCAGTTTAGCGTTCGAGCGGGGGCCGCAAGAGACCCAGTACTTC	TRBJ2-5	TRBD2	NA	TRBV12-3/TRBV12-4	17
CAWSFAYEQYF	TGTGCCTGGAGTTTCGCCTACGAGCAGTACTTC	TRBJ2-7	NA	few	TRBV30	11
CASSTGPDTQYF	TGTGCCAGCAGCACGGGACCAGATACGCAGTATTTT	TRBJ2-3	NA	NA	TRBV12-3/TRBV12-4	12
CASSQEYRTGVLKTQYF	TGTGCCAGCAGCCAAGAATACAGGACAGGGGTTTTGAAGACCCAGTACTTC	TRBJ2-5	TRBD1	many	TRBV3-1	17
CASSFSAGNYEQYF	TGCGCCAGCAGCTTCTCGGCAGGGAACTACGAGCAGTACTTC	TRBJ2-7	NA	few	TRBV5-1	14
CAIRGGTLQETQYF	TGTGCCATCAGGGGAGGCACCCTCCAAGAGACCCAGTACTTC	TRBJ2-5	NA	NA	TRBV10-3	14
CSVEHSSNQPQHF	TGCAGCGTTGAACATTCTAGCAATCAGCCCCAGCATTTT	TRBJ1-5	NA	NA	TRBV29-1	13
CSATSSGGTDTQYF	TGCAGTGCTACATCCAGCGGGGGCACAGATACGCAGTATTTT	TRBJ2-3	TRBD2	NA	TRBV20-1	14
CASSPGQANYGYTF	TGTGCCAGCAGCCCGGGACAGGCTAACTATGGCTACACCTTC	TRBJ1-2	TRBD1	few	TRBV7-2	14
CASISLELGGTEAFF	TGTGCCAGCATATCTTTGGAGCTCGGAGGCACTGAGGCTTTCTTT	TRBJ1-1	NA	once	TRBV4-2	15
CASSFYRYNEQYF	TGCGCCAGCAGCTTCTACAGGTACAATGAGCAGTACTTC	TRBJ2-7	NA	NA	TRBV5-1	13
CASSPAGVNSPLHF	TGTGCCAGCAGCCCCGCAGGGGTGAATTCACCCCTCCACTTT	TRBJ1-6	NA	NA	TRBV13	14
CASSRGQGHYEQYF	TGTGCCAGCAGTCGGGGACAGGGCCACTACGAGCAGTACTTC	TRBJ2-7	TRBD1	NA	TRBV12-3/TRBV12-4	14
CASSSRYAPTSGYYEQYF	TGTGCCAGCAGCTCGCGATATGCCCCAACTAGCGGATACTACGAGCAGTACTTC	TRBJ2-7	TRBD2	NA	TRBV7-2	18